This T cell receptor beta chain originates from a study of Graves' ophthalmopathy and Graves' hyperthyroidism. Study-level background: Peripheral blood collection took place at initial diagnosis, before any treatment.

RNA transcripts were the template, and TCR beta CDR3 regions were amplified from them. RT-PCR with HTBI primers came first, then second-round multiplex PCR. One entry per CDR3 protein, called by TCRdb with MiXCR from the multiplex PCR reads. Altogether fewer than 350,000 distinct CDR3 sequences are present, 15% to 20% being singletons, with the ten largest covering roughly 12%. This clonotype was seen at least ten times. No antigen is known for it. Points from the study as a whole: The model predicted ophthalmopathy progression with around 69% sensitivity and 72.22% specificity.

Germline values: CDR1 SGHTA, CDR2 FQGTGA. V lost 1 base and J 6 bases, leaving 15 bases between the germline ends. The CDR3 extends over 16 amino acids. Moderate-to-severe activity, with CAS ≥3, NOSPECS ≥4 and duration under 3 months, characterized the donors with ophthalmopathy. Establishment of the diagnosis relied upon clinical symptoms, serum thyroxine, TRAb, thyroid ultrasound and orbital computed tomography. The sample comprised peripheral blood. The chain uses TRBV7-3 and TRBJ2-2, with D possibly called TRBD1 or TRBD2 (5 bases each). The clonotype was recovered from an adult man with Graves' ophthalmopathy. The CDR3 spells CASSLRPIRDAGELFF. In DNA form, the CDR3 reads TGTGCCAGCAGCTTAAGGCCCATAAGGGACGCCGGGGAGCTGTTTTTT.